This entry lists 15 T cell receptor beta chains sequenced from one sample in a study of blood T cell repertoires in COVID-19. Clones were sequenced by immunoSEQ multiplex PCR, and TCRdb holds only the in-frame ones, with some missing. The table lists some 320,000 clones, roughly 90% of them singletons. Material: PBMCs or T cells enriched from blood (not recorded which). The receptors were sampled from a man between 60 and 75 years old who had recovered from COVID-19.

This clone was seen only once. This chain uses TRBV10-3 with TRBJ2-6; 9 bases match TRBD1. J lost 1 base, V lost 6 bases, and 7 bases had no gene match. The CDR3 loop spans 17 amino acids. CDR1 is ENHRY and CDR2 is SYGVKD in the germline V gene. The CDR3 loop is CAIRGQGRSSGANVLTF. The CDR3 DNA reads TGTGCCATCAGGGGACAGGGAAGAAGTTCTGGGGCCAACGTCCTGACTTTC.

The gene calls are TRBV4-3 and TRBJ1-1; tentative D call: TRBD1 (6 bases). CDR1 is LGHNA and CDR2 is YSLEER in the germline V gene. Deletions cut 4 bases from V and 5 bases from J, with 20 bases between. CDR3 length: 16 amino acids. The CDR3 sequence is CASSRGQTISGTEAFF. CDR3 sequence (DNA): TGCGCCAGCAGCCGAGGACAGACGATCTCGGGAACTGAAGCTTTCTTT.

The V gene is TRBV5-6, the J gene TRBJ2-3; D uncertain. Germline values: CDR1 SGHDT, CDR2 YYEEEE. The V gene lost 0 bases and the J gene lost 4 bases, with 9 bases spanning the gap. The CDR3 length is 14 residues. The CDR3 region has the DNA TGTGCCAGCAGCTTGGTCAGTTGGTCAGATACGCAGTATTTT. Encoded protein: CASSLVSWSDTQYF.

The chain links TRBV28 to TRBJ2-5; D ambiguous. The V and J ends lost 2 bases and 2 bases respectively, with 9 bases between them. This CDR3 region has 14 residues. Germline CDR1 reads MDHEN; CDR2 reads SYDVKM. For the CDR3, the DNA is TGTGCCAGCAGTTTAGGCAGGCCACAAGAGACCCAGTACTTC. It codes for CASSLGRPQETQYF.

The chain combines TRBV28 with TRBJ2-7; D possibly corresponds to TRBD2 (6 bases). Germline CDR1 reads MDHEN; CDR2 reads SYDVKM. The CDR3 has 14 residues. Trimming stripped 6 bases from V and 2 bases from J, with 14 bases between. The CDR3 is CASSRTSSAYEQYF. The CDR3 DNA follows: TGTGCCAGCAGCCGTACTAGCAGTGCCTACGAGCAGTACTTC.

The V and J genes are TRBV12-3 or TRBV12-4 and TRBJ2-3, with D possibly being TRBD2 (6 bases). The CDR3 has 13 residues. The ends were cut back, 5 bases at V and 10 bases at J, with 16 bases in the middle. DNA for the CDR3: TGTGCCAGCAGTGCATCGACTAGGAAGGCGCAGTATTTT. Translation gives CASSASTRKAQYF.

For this clone: Other DNA sequences of this sample code for an identical CDR3. V gene TRBV7-3 combines with J gene TRBJ2-1, with TRBD2 identical over 9 bases. Trimming removed 5 bases from V and 4 bases from J; junction bases left unmatched: 6. The CDR3 runs to 15 residues. The V gene's germline CDR1 is SGHTA and CDR2 FQGTGA. The CDR3 loop reads CASSPLAGSYNEQFF. The CDR3 coding sequence is TGTGCCAGCAGCCCCCTAGCGGGAAGTTACAATGAGCAGTTCTTC.

The V gene is TRBV13, the J gene TRBJ1-6; unclear D gene. Germline assignment: CDR1 PRHDT and CDR2 FYEKMQ (reference sequence). V gave up 5 bases and J gave up 4 bases, with 9 bases separating them. This CDR3 is 14 amino acids long. The CDR3 sequence is CASSLGRYNSPLHF. The CDR3 DNA follows: TGTGCCAGCAGCCTGGGGAGATATAATTCACCCCTCCACTTT.

The chain employs TRBV4-1 and TRBJ2-1, with 10 bases matching TRBD2. CDR1 is MGHRA, CDR2 YSYEKL, per germline. CDR3 size: 16 residues. The junction had 5 bases not matched to a gene; V was cut back by 2 bases and J by 4 bases. CDR3 in amino acids: CASSQPLAGRYNEQFF. CDR3 DNA sequence: TGCGCCAGCAGCCAACCACTAGCGGGAAGGTACAATGAGCAGTTCTTC.

This clone occurred once. The chain uses TRBV5-6 and TRBJ2-5; a possible D gene is TRBD1 (6 bases). Per the germline V gene, CDR1 is SGHDT and CDR2 is YYEEEE. The CDR3 consists of 16 residues. Trimming left V 0 bases short and J 4 bases short, with 16 bases between. The DNA of the CDR3 is TGTGCCAGCAGCTTGGAGCAGGGGAATATAGGAGAGACCCAGTACTTC. It translates to CASSLEQGNIGETQYF.

In DNA, the CDR3 is TGCGCCAGCAGCCCATGGACACAGAATAATTCACCCCTCCACTTT. Protein product: CASSPWTQNNSPLHF. The chain is built from TRBV5-1 and TRBJ1-6, with D perhaps TRBD1 (5 bases). CDR3 size: 15 residues. Germline lookup yields CDR1 SGHRS and CDR2 YFSETQ. V was cut by 4 bases and J by 5 bases, with 13 bases left in between.

The V call is TRBV19, the J call TRBJ2-4, with D possibly matching TRBD1 (6 bases). V lost 10 bases, J lost 0 bases, and 19 bases lay in between. CDR3 length: 16 residues. The germline gives CDR1 LNHDA, CDR2 SQIVND (reference sequence). CDR3 nucleotide sequence: TGTGCCACTCAGGGGTTGGGGCTCGGAGCCAAAAACATTCAGTACTTC. It encodes CATQGLGLGAKNIQYF.

V usage is TRBV18 and J usage is TRBJ1-4, with a possible D match to TRBD1 (6 bases). With 5 bases removed from V and 0 bases from J, the gap between germline ends came to 16 bases. CDR1 KGHSH and CDR2 LQKENI come from the germline V gene. This CDR3 has 17 residues. Written as DNA, the CDR3 is TGTGCCAGCTCAGCTTTCGCGGACAGTGCAACTAATGAAAAACTGTTTTTT. It specifies CASSAFADSATNEKLFF.

This clone was detected once. CDR3 residues: CASRVAGEGADTQYF. The CDR3, as DNA: TGCGCCAGCAGGGTAGCGGGAGAAGGCGCAGATACGCAGTATTTT. The chain joins TRBV10-2 to TRBJ2-3, with TRBD2 matching 9 bases. The CDR3 covers 15 residues. Trimming cost V 6 bases and J 4 bases; bases outside gene matches: 8. The germline V gene encodes CDR1 WSHSY and CDR2 SAAADI.

The genes are TRBV5-1 and TRBJ2-2; 12 bases line up with TRBD2. Germline CDR1 is SGHRS and CDR2 is YFSETQ. The CDR3 runs to 16 residues. The ends lost 0 bases at V and 6 bases at J; junction bases unmatched: 3. The CDR3 sequence is CASSLAPSGRAGELFF. The DNA for the CDR3 is TGCGCCAGCAGCTTGGCCCCTAGCGGGAGGGCCGGGGAGCTGTTTTTT.